Presented here are 7 T cell receptor beta chains from one specimen sequenced in a study of CD8+CD57+ T cells in acquired aplastic anemia. According to the study, genomic DNA was the template for TCR beta VDJ and CDR3 profiling. Via MiXCR, TCRdb re-called the reads, giving one row per CDR3 protein. This table holds 100,000 to 150,000 distinct CDR3 sequences, around 50% found once. The sample was sorted CD4+, CD8+, or CD8+CD57+ T cells (not recorded which) from PBMCs. Receptors were obtained from a human donor in good health, serving as a control.

Only a few counts were recorded for this clonotype. The genes are TRBV10-2 and TRBJ2-7; maybe TRBD2 (7 bases). The CDR3 has 13 amino acids. The V gene lost 4 bases and the J gene lost 4 bases, with 11 bases spanning the gap. Germline V gene sequence: CDR1 WSHSY, CDR2 SAAADI. CDR3 DNA sequence: TGCGCCAGCAGTGCGGGGGGCGGGTACGAGCAGTACTTC. The encoded protein is CASSAGGGYEQYF.

As to this clonotype: A much bigger clone sits one base away, suggesting this may be a read error. The V gene is TRBV9, the J gene TRBJ2-5; 15 bases fit TRBD2. V lost 2 bases and J lost 4; bases outside the gene matches: 3. From germline, CDR1 is SGDLS and CDR2 YYNGEE. CDR3 size: 16 residues. CDR3 sequence (DNA): TGTGCCAGCAGCGTTGGGGGACTAGCGGGGGGAGAGACCCAGTACTTC. It codes for CASSVGGLAGGETQYF.

The rearrangement joins TRBV19 to TRBJ1-6; D may be TRBD1 (6 bases). The CDR3 extends over 13 amino acids. The germline V and J ends were trimmed by 3 bases and 9 bases, with 9 bases remaining between them. Germline V CDR1 and CDR2: LNHDA, SQIVND (reference sequence). CDR3 bases: TGTGCCAGTAGTATTAGCAGGGGTTCACCCCTCCACTTT. Translated: CASSISRGSPLHF.

V and J are TRBV15 and TRBJ2-7, with 8 bases matching TRBD1. Per the germline V gene, CDR1 is LNHNV and CDR2 is YYDKDF (reference sequence). CDR3 length: 15 amino acids. Unmatched junction bases numbered 11, after V lost 3 bases and J lost 7 bases. The CDR3 DNA follows: TGTGCCACCAGCAGTGACTCGGTCAGGGGGCCTGAGCAGTACTTC. Translating gives CATSSDSVRGPEQYF. Full variable domain (outside the CDR3, taken from reference TRBV15 and TRBJ2-7): DAMVIQNPRYQVTQFGKPVTLSCSQTLNHNVMYWYQQKSSQAPKLLFHYYDKDFNNEADTPDNFQSRRPNTSFCFLDIRSPGLGDTAMYLCATSSDSVRGPEQYFGPGTRLTVT.

This chain's CDR3 is CASSIGAGLSTDTQYF. CDR3 sequence (DNA): TGTGCCAGTAGTATAGGAGCGGGACTTAGCACAGATACGCAGTATTTT. This chain uses TRBV19 with TRBJ2-3, with 7 bases matching TRBD2. CDR3 length equals 16 residues. V was clipped by 1 base and J by 0 bases; unmatched bases: 4. Germline CDR1 reads LNHDA; CDR2 reads SQIVND (reference sequence).

This clonotype was seen repeatedly, ten times or more. CDR3 region: CASTEGLLNTEAFF. The DNA of the CDR3 is TGTGCCAGCACCGAGGGCTTACTGAACACTGAAGCTTTCTTT. The gene calls are TRBV12-3 or TRBV12-4 and TRBJ1-1; D uncertain. The CDR3 contains 14 residues. With 7 bases removed from V and 0 bases from J, the gap between germline ends came to 12 bases.

The V and J genes are TRBV15 and TRBJ2-7; D remains ambiguous. CDR3 length equals 14 residues. The V end lost 8 bases, the J end lost 0 bases, and 14 bases lay between the germline ends. In germline, CDR1 is LNHNV, CDR2 YYDKDF (reference sequence). The CDR3 DNA follows: TGTGCCACCGGAAGCCCCAGGAGCTCCTACGAGCAGTACTTC. Translating it yields CATGSPRSSYEQYF.